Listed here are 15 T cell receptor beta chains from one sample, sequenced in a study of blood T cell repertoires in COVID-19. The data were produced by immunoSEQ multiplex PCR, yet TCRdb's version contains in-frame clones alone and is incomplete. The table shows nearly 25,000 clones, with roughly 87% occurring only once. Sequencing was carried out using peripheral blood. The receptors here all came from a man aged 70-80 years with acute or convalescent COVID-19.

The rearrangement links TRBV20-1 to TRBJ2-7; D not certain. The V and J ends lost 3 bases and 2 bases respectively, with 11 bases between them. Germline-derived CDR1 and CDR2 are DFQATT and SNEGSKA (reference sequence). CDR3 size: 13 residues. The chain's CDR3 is CSASPRPAYEQYF. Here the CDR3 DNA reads TGCAGTGCTAGTCCTAGGCCCGCCTACGAGCAGTACTTC.

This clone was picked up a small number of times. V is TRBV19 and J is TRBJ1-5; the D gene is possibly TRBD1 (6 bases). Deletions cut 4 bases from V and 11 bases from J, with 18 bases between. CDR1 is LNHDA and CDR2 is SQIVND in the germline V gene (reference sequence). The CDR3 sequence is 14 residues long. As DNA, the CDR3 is TGTGCCAGTAGTACGGACAGTGGGAGGGGGTCCCAGCATTTT. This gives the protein CASSTDSGRGSQHF.

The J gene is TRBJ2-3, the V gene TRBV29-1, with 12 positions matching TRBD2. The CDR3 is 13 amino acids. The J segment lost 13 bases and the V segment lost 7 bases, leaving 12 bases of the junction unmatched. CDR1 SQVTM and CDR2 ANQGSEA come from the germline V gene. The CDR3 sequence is CSAGGTSGPFEYF. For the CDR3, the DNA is TGCAGCGCGGGGGGGACTAGCGGGCCTTTTGAGTATTTT.

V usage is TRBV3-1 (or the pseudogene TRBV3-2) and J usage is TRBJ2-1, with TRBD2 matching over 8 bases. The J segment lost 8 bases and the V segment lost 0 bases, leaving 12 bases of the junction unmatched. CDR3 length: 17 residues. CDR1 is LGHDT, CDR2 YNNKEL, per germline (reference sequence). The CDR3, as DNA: TGTGCCAGCAGCCAAGATTGGGGTGGCGGAGCGGGGGATGAGCAGTTCTTC. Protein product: CASSQDWGGGAGDEQFF.

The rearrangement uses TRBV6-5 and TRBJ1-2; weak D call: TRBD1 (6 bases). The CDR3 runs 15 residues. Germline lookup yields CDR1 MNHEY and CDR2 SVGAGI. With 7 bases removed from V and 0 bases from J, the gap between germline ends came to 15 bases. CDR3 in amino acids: CASTRTGPSNYGYTF. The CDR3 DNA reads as TGTGCCAGCACCAGAACAGGGCCTTCTAACTATGGCTACACCTTC.

The CDR3, as DNA: TGTGCCATCAGTGAGTCAGGGGGCCACCAGCCCCAGCATTTT. Translating it yields CAISESGGHQPQHF. The V call is TRBV10-3, the J call TRBJ1-5; 7 nucleotides match TRBD1. V lost 0 bases, J lost 7 bases, and 3 bases stayed unmatched. Germline CDR1 is ENHRY and CDR2 is SYGVKD. The CDR3 has 14 residues.

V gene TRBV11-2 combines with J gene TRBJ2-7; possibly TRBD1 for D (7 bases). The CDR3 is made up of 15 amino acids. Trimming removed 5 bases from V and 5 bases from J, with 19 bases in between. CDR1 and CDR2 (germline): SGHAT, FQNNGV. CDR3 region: CASSVRGTEADEQYF. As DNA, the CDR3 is TGTGCCAGCAGCGTTCGGGGGACAGAAGCCGACGAGCAGTACTTC. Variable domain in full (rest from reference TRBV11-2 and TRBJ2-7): EAGVAQSPRYKIIEKRQSVAFWCNPISGHATLYWYQQILGQGPKLLIQFQNNGVVDDSQLPKDRFSAERLKGVDSTLKIQPAKLEDSAVYLCASSVRGTEADEQYFGPGTRLTVT.

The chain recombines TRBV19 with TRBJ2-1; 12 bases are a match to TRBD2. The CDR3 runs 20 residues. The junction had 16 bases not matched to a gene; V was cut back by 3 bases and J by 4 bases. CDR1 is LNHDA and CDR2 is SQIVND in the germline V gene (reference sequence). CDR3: CASSIRMSSGRAFRYNEQFF. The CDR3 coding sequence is TGTGCCAGTAGTATTAGGATGTCTAGCGGGAGGGCCTTTCGGTACAATGAGCAGTTCTTC.

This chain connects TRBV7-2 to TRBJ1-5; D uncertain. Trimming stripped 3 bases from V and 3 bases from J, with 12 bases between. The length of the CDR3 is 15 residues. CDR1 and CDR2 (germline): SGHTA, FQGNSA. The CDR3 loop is CASSFYPGDNQPQHF. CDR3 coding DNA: TGTGCCAGCAGCTTCTATCCGGGAGACAATCAGCCCCAGCATTTT.

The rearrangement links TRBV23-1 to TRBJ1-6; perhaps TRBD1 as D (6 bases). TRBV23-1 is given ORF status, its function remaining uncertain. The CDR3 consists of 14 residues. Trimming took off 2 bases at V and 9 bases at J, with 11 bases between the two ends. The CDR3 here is CASSQVYRASPLHF. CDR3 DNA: TGCGCCAGCAGTCAAGTCTACAGGGCTTCACCCCTCCACTTT.

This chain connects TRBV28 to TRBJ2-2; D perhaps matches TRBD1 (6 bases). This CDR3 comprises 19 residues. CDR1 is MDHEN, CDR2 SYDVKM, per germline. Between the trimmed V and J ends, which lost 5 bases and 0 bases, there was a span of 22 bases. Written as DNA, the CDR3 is TGTGCCAGCAGTAGCTTGGGTGGAAAGACAGGTTCGAACACCGGGGAGCTGTTTTTT. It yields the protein CASSSLGGKTGSNTGELFF. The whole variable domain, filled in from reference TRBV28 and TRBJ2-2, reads DVKVTQSSRYLVKRTGEKVFLECVQDMDHENMFWYRQDPGLGLRLIYFSYDVKMKEKGDIPEGYSVSREKKERFSLILESASTNQTSMYLCASSSLGGKTGSNTGELFFGEGSRLTVL.

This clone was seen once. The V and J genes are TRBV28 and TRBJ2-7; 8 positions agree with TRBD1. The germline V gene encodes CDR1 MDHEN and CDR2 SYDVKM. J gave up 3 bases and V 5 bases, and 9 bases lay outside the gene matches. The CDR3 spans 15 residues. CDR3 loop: CASSRAGTGGYEQYF. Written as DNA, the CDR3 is TGTGCCAGCAGTAGGGCCGGTACAGGGGGCTACGAGCAGTACTTC.

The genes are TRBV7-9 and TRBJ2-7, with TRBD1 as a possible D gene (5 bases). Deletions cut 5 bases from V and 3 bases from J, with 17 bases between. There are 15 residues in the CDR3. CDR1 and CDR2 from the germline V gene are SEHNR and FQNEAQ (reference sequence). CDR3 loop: CASSAPKDINYEQYF. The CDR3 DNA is TGTGCCAGCAGCGCGCCGAAGGACATTAACTACGAGCAGTACTTC.

The CDR3 loop is CAIHGGTDTQYF. CDR3 coding DNA: TGTGCCATCCACGGGGGCACAGATACGCAGTATTTT. This chain links TRBV10-3 with TRBJ2-3; a possible D gene is TRBD2 (5 bases). Germline loops: CDR1 ENHRY, CDR2 SYGVKD. The length of the CDR3 is 12 residues. V lost 8 bases and J lost 1, with 7 bases in between.

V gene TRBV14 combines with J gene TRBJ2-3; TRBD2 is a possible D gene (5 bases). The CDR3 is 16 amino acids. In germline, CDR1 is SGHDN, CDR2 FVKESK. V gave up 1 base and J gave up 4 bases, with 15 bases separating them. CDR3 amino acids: CASSQAWRTLPDTQYF. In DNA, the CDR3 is TGTGCCAGCAGCCAAGCATGGAGGACCCTCCCAGATACGCAGTATTTT.